These 13 T cell receptor beta chains originate from one sample sequenced in a study of T cells in Graves' hyperthyroidism and ophthalmopathy. The TCR beta CDR3 regions underwent amplification using RNA transcripts as the source. First-round RT-PCR with HTBI primers amplified the TCR CDR3 region. TCRdb re-analysed the multiplex PCR reads in MiXCR, keeping a single row per CDR3 protein. The sample lists 250,000 to 400,000 distinct CDR3 sequences, around 15% occurring once. Sample: blood. Every receptor here comes from a woman aged 35 to 49 with Graves' ophthalmopathy.

This clonotype was counted at least ten times. CDR3 sequence (DNA): TGCAGTGCCGTGGGACTAGCGGGAGTGGCTAGCACAGATACGCAGTATTTT. This codes for CSAVGLAGVASTDTQYF. The V gene is TRBV20-1, the J gene TRBJ2-3, with TRBD2 matching 14 bases. The length of the CDR3 is 17 residues. V trimming: 6 bases; J trimming: 0 bases; junction bases outside the gene matches: 8. Germline V lookup: CDR1 DFQATT, CDR2 SNEGSKA (reference sequence).

This chain joins TRBV2 and TRBJ1-1, with a tentative D call TRBD1 (5 bases). The CDR3 covers 17 residues. Germline V lookup: CDR1 SNHLY, CDR2 FYNNEI. V dropped 6 bases and J dropped 2 bases, with 22 bases sitting between them. The CDR3 nucleotides are TGTGCCAGCAGCATCGAAGGAATTAAGACAGAAAACACTGAAGCTTTCTTT. Its translation is CASSIEGIKTENTEAFF.

With respect to this clonotype: Possible read error: a much larger clone is one base away. The CDR3 sequence is CASSDGGCGYTF. CDR3 DNA: TGTGCCAGCAGTGACGGGGGGTGTGGCTACACCTTC. V and J are TRBV2 and TRBJ1-2, with D tentatively TRBD1 (5 bases). Germline assignment: CDR1 SNHLY and CDR2 FYNNEI. Trimming shortened V by 3 bases and J by 7 bases, and 9 bases separated the two germline ends. The CDR3 consists of 12 residues.

This clonotype was counted at least ten times. This chain links TRBV20-1 with TRBJ1-1; D ambiguous. Between the trimmed V and J ends, which lost 3 bases and 4 bases, there was a span of 12 bases. The CDR3 is 13 amino acids. Per germline, CDR1 DFQATT and CDR2 SNEGSKA (reference sequence). CDR3 bases: TGCAGTGCTAGGCAGTTTGTCGGCACTGAAGCTTTCTTT. It yields the protein CSARQFVGTEAFF.

This clonotype has ten or more counts. The chain is built from TRBV7-9 and TRBJ2-7; 7 nucleotides align to TRBD1. Germline values: CDR1 SEHNR, CDR2 FQNEAQ (reference sequence). This CDR3 is built from 14 residues. Trimming at V came to 5 bases and at J to 3 bases, leaving 7 bases not matched to a gene. The CDR3 loop reads CASSPRDSHYEQYF. The CDR3 nucleotides read TGTGCCAGCAGCCCTAGGGACAGTCACTACGAGCAGTACTTC.

This chain links TRBV30 with TRBJ2-3; the match to TRBD1 covers 9 bases. CDR3 size: 14 residues. CDR1 is GTSNPN, CDR2 SVGIG, per germline (reference sequence). V dropped 4 bases and J dropped 4; count of bases not matched to a gene: 6. CDR3 amino acids: CAWTGQGYSDTQYF. DNA for the CDR3: TGTGCCTGGACGGGACAGGGATATTCAGATACGCAGTATTTT.

There are many counts of this clonotype. This sequence joins TRBV14 and TRBJ2-7, with 10 nucleotides matching TRBD2. CDR1 and CDR2 (germline): SGHDN, FVKESK. The J segment lost 1 base and the V segment lost 2 bases, leaving 2 bases of the junction unmatched. The CDR3 contains 15 residues. As DNA, the CDR3 is TGTGCCAGCAGCCAATTGGGACTAGCGTCCTACGAGCAGTACTTC. This encodes CASSQLGLASYEQYF.

J is TRBJ2-5 and V is TRBV7-9, with a weak D call TRBD2 (6 bases). Germline V gene sequence: CDR1 SEHNR, CDR2 FQNEAQ (reference sequence). This CDR3 is built from 14 residues. Trimming left V 5 bases short and J 5 bases short, with 15 bases between. This chain's CDR3 is CASSPGRTSETQYF. The DNA of the CDR3 is TGTGCCAGCAGCCCGGGGAGGACCTCGGAGACCCAGTACTTC.

This clonotype was found many times. The chain joins TRBV12-3 or TRBV12-4 to TRBJ1-1; D unresolved. Trimming stripped 5 bases from V and 7 bases from J, with 8 bases between. The CDR3 covers 11 residues. Here the CDR3 reads CASSNLLEAFF. The DNA for the CDR3 is TGTGCCAGCAGTAATCTTCTTGAAGCTTTCTTT.

The CDR3 sequence: CASSLDQGPNEKLFF. The CDR3 DNA follows: TGTGCCAGCAGCTTGGACCAGGGCCCTAATGAAAAACTGTTTTTT. The J gene is TRBJ1-4, the V gene TRBV5-4, with D tentatively TRBD1 (5 bases). The CDR3 has 15 residues. Trimming cost V 0 bases and J 3 bases, with 9 bases left between them. Germline V gene sequence: CDR1 SGHNT, CDR2 YYREEE (reference sequence).

This clonotype was recorded many times. This sequence joins TRBV20-1 and TRBJ1-5; D call uncertain. From germline, CDR1 is DFQATT and CDR2 SNEGSKA (reference sequence). This CDR3 comprises 14 residues. V was clipped by 4 bases and J by 4 bases, with 14 bases between them. CDR3 sequence reads: CSATEGSQNQPQHF. CDR3 nucleotides: TGCAGTGCTACGGAGGGTTCCCAGAATCAGCCCCAGCATTTT.

This clonotype was counted many times. The V and J genes are TRBV28 and TRBJ2-2; 11 bases align to TRBD2. V lost 1 base to trimming and J lost 1 base; unmatched junction nucleotides: 14. This CDR3 region has 21 residues. Germline lookup yields CDR1 MDHEN and CDR2 SYDVKM. CDR3 sequence reads: CASSLLPLRTSGQWNTGELFF. CDR3 sequence (DNA): TGTGCCAGCAGTTTATTACCACTCCGGACTAGCGGGCAATGGAACACCGGGGAGCTGTTTTTT.

This chain connects TRBV3-1 to TRBJ2-7, with D possibly being TRBD2 (6 bases). The CDR3 spans 13 residues. Trimming pared 2 bases from V and 3 bases from J, leaving 8 bases between. The germline V gene has CDR1 LGHDT and CDR2 YNNKEL (reference sequence). The CDR3 DNA reads as TGTGCCAGCAGCCAAACGGGGGACTACGAGCAGTACTTC. This translates into CASSQTGDYEQYF.